A single sample is the source of the 30 T cell receptor beta chains below, sequenced in a study of radiation and T cells in renal cell carcinoma. The time point is: blood 2 weeks post-SBRT. Treatment noted: 15 Gy SBRT to primary tumor, nephrectomy 4 weeks later. The repertoire was sequenced with immunoSEQ multiplex PCR; TCRdb's copy has only in-frame clones and lacks some. The profile shows 100,000 to 150,000 clones, 88% of them singletons. Here the sequenced sample was blood, taken from a patient whose treatment included radiotherapy and nephrectomy. The receptors were sampled from a woman in her 70s with renal cell carcinoma.

This chain uses TRBV2 with TRBJ2-3; no definite D call. The CDR3 runs to 15 residues. Trimming took 1 base from V and 0 from J, leaving 8 bases between them. CDR1 is SNHLY and CDR2 is FYNNEI in the germline V gene. The DNA of the CDR3 is TGTGCCAGCAGTGAAGGGGCCTCTAGCACAGATACGCAGTATTTT. Protein: CASSEGASSTDTQYF. The full variable domain, completed using reference TRBV2 and TRBJ2-3, is EPEVTQTPSHQVTQMGQEVILRCVPISNHLYFYWYRQILGQKVEFLVSFYNNEISEKSEIFDDQFSVERPDGSNFTLKIRSTKLEDSAMYFCASSEGASSTDTQYFGPGTRLTVL.

The chain employs TRBV30 and TRBJ1-1; tentatively, D is TRBD1 (5 bases). The V and J ends lost 4 bases and 0 bases respectively, with 15 bases between them. The germline gives CDR1 GTSNPN, CDR2 SVGIG (reference sequence). This CDR3 is built from 15 residues. CDR3 sequence (DNA): TGTGCCTGGAACCATATCGACAGACTGAACACTGAAGCTTTCTTT. This codes for CAWNHIDRLNTEAFF.

V and J are TRBV5-1 and TRBJ2-5; D unresolved. The V gene's germline CDR1 is SGHRS and CDR2 YFSETQ. This CDR3 has 14 amino acids. V was trimmed by 0 bases and J by 4 bases, leaving 10 bases between them. The CDR3 nucleotides are TGCGCCAGCAGCTTGGTATTAGCAGGAGAGACCCAGTACTTC. Its protein is CASSLVLAGETQYF.

V gene TRBV5-1 combines with J gene TRBJ2-3; D uncertain. The CDR3 spans 15 residues. Trimming took off 0 bases at V and 0 bases at J, with 8 bases between the two ends. The V gene's germline CDR1 is SGHRS and CDR2 YFSETQ. The CDR3 sequence: CASSLVQHSTDTQYF. The CDR3 region has the DNA TGCGCCAGCAGCTTGGTTCAGCATAGCACAGATACGCAGTATTTT. Full variable domain (remainder filled in from reference TRBV5-1 and TRBJ2-3): KAGVTQTPRYLIKTRGQQVTLSCSPISGHRSVSWYQQTPGQGLQFLFEYFSETQRNKGNFPGRFSGRQFSNSRSEMNVSTLELGDSALYLCASSLVQHSTDTQYFGPGTRLTVL.

The V call is TRBV19, the J call TRBJ1-5, with D perhaps TRBD1 (5 bases). Trimming stripped 5 bases from V and 5 bases from J, with 13 bases between. The CDR3 covers 14 residues. Germline values: CDR1 LNHDA, CDR2 SQIVND (reference sequence). The CDR3 region is CASSSSEGYQPQHF. The CDR3 bases are TGTGCCAGTAGTTCAAGTGAGGGGTATCAGCCCCAGCATTTT.

This chain links TRBV9 with TRBJ1-1; 8 bases are a match to TRBD1. CDR1 is SGDLS and CDR2 is YYNGEE in the germline V gene. Trimming removed 5 bases from V and 5 bases from J; junction bases left unmatched: 14. This CDR3 is 16 amino acids long. CDR3 DNA: TGTGCCAGCAGGTCTGTACGGACAGGGCGAGATACTGAAGCTTTCTTT. This codes for CASRSVRTGRDTEAFF.

This chain connects TRBV4-3 to TRBJ1-2; a weak D match, TRBD1 (6 bases). The germline V and J ends were trimmed by 8 bases and 4 bases, with 17 bases remaining between them. This CDR3 contains 14 residues. Per the germline V gene, CDR1 is LGHNA and CDR2 is YSLEER. CDR3 sequence: CASSIRGSVYGYTF. The CDR3 region has the DNA TGCGCCAGCTCAATCAGGGGAAGTGTCTATGGCTACACCTTC.

The CDR3 DNA reads as TGTGCCAGCTCACAGGGGGGGACTGAAGCTTTCTTT. This sequence encodes CASSQGGTEAFF. The V call is TRBV18, the J call TRBJ1-1, with D possibly matching TRBD1 (6 bases). The V end lost 4 bases, the J end lost 5 bases, and 8 bases lay between the germline ends. This CDR3 has 12 residues. Germline-derived CDR1 and CDR2 are KGHSH and LQKENI.

The chain employs TRBV7-2 and TRBJ2-1; maybe TRBD1 (6 bases). The CDR3 consists of 14 residues. In germline, CDR1 is SGHTA, CDR2 FQGNSA. The V gene lost 5 bases and the J gene lost 10 bases, with 18 bases spanning the gap. CDR3 in DNA: TGTGCCAGCAGCCCGCGGTCAGGGGATTTAGAGCAGTTCTTC. Residues: CASSPRSGDLEQFF.

The chain joins TRBV6-1 to TRBJ1-1; D is ambiguous. The CDR3 spans 14 residues. The V and J ends lost 4 bases and 2 bases respectively, with 11 bases between them. The germline V gene encodes CDR1 MNHNS and CDR2 SASEGT. The CDR3 DNA sequence: TGTGCCAGCAGTGTCCAGACGGGAAACACTGAAGCTTTCTTT. Translating it yields CASSVQTGNTEAFF.

The rearrangement uses TRBV19 and TRBJ2-6; D is unresolved. Germline lookup yields CDR1 LNHDA and CDR2 SQIVND (reference sequence). The V and J ends lost 7 bases and 2 bases respectively, with 18 bases between them. The CDR3 runs 17 residues. The CDR3 DNA reads TGTGCCAGTACCTTAAACTCGGGTCATACTGGGGCCAACGTCCTGACTTTC. Translation: CASTLNSGHTGANVLTF.

The chain couples TRBV6-6 to TRBJ1-4, with D hard to call. This CDR3 is 15 amino acids long. V was shortened by 6 bases and J by 3 bases, with 14 bases between the two germline ends. Germline CDR1 and CDR2: MNHNY and SVGAGI (reference sequence). In DNA form, the CDR3 reads TGTGCCAGCAGGCCCGGTCAGACCTCTAATGAAAAACTGTTTTTT. It encodes CASRPGQTSNEKLFF.

The CDR3 sequence: CASSQDSLSYNEQFF. CDR3 in DNA: TGTGCCAGCAGCCAAGACTCCCTCTCCTACAATGAGCAGTTCTTC. This chain uses TRBV4-2 with TRBJ2-1; D is ambiguous. The CDR3 is 15 amino acids. CDR1 LGHNA and CDR2 YNFKEQ come from the germline V gene. The germline V and J ends were trimmed by 0 bases and 0 bases, with 6 bases remaining between them.

The rearrangement joins TRBV10-3 to TRBJ1-1; the D gene is possibly TRBD1 (6 bases). The V end was cut by 4 bases, the J end by 0 bases, with 9 bases between. Germline assignment: CDR1 ENHRY and CDR2 SYGVKD. The CDR3 is made up of 14 amino acids. The CDR3 here is CAISAGALNTEAFF. CDR3 DNA sequence: TGTGCCATCAGTGCAGGGGCCCTGAACACTGAAGCTTTCTTT.

As to this clone: This sample includes further DNA sequences coding for the same CDR3. The rearrangement uses TRBV15 and TRBJ1-6; 7 bases map to TRBD1. CDR1 and CDR2 (germline): LNHNV, YYDKDF (reference sequence). Germline trimming cut 3 bases from V and 4 bases from J; bases unmatched to any gene: 0. The CDR3 totals 14 residues. CDR3 in DNA: TGTGCCACCAGCAGGGACAGGTATAATTCACCCCTCCACTTT. Its protein product is CATSRDRYNSPLHF.

This sequence joins TRBV30 and TRBJ1-1; TRBD1 is a possible D gene (6 bases). The CDR3 is made up of 12 amino acids. The V end lost 3 bases, the J end lost 4 bases, and 9 bases lay between the germline ends. The germline V gene encodes CDR1 GTSNPN and CDR2 SVGIG (reference sequence). CDR3 protein: CAWRGARTEAFF. In DNA, the CDR3 is TGTGCCTGGAGGGGGGCGCGCACTGAAGCTTTCTTT.

J is TRBJ2-1 and V is TRBV5-1, with 7 bases that match TRBD1. V dropped 5 bases and J dropped 4; count of bases not matched to a gene: 6. CDR1 SGHRS and CDR2 YFSETQ come from the germline V gene. The CDR3 length is 14 residues. The CDR3 reads CASRSGQTYNEQFF. The CDR3 DNA reads TGCGCCAGCAGGTCGGGACAGACTTACAATGAGCAGTTCTTC.

V is TRBV27 and J is TRBJ2-1; the D gene is possibly TRBD1 (6 bases). Trimming cost V 6 bases and J 2 bases, with 14 bases left between them. Germline assignment: CDR1 MNHEY and CDR2 SMNVEV (reference sequence). This CDR3 spans 15 amino acids. In nucleotides, the CDR3 is TGTGCCAGCAGCCAAGACAGGCTGCCCTACAATGAGCAGTTCTTC. It specifies CASSQDRLPYNEQFF.

Only a few counts were recorded for this clone. The chain couples TRBV6-5 to TRBJ1-1; 7 nucleotides agree with TRBD1. This CDR3 contains 14 residues. The V and J ends lost 6 bases and 1 base, in that order; junction bases with no gene match: 5. Germline V gives CDR1 MNHEY, CDR2 SVGAGI. The CDR3 sequence: CASREDRANTEAFF. The DNA for the CDR3 is TGTGCCAGCAGAGAAGACAGGGCGAACACTGAAGCTTTCTTT.

The chain couples TRBV19 to TRBJ2-2; weak D call: TRBD1 (6 bases). CDR3 length: 15 residues. V was shortened by 5 bases and J by 5 bases, with 15 bases between the two germline ends. Germline V lookup: CDR1 LNHDA, CDR2 SQIVND (reference sequence). The CDR3 bases are TGTGCCAGTAGTGAATCCGGGACAATTACCGGGGAGCTGTTTTTT. Protein: CASSESGTITGELFF.

This chain uses TRBV18 with TRBJ1-1; D unresolved. Trimming pared 4 bases from V and 3 bases from J, leaving 9 bases between. CDR3 length: 13 residues. Germline V gene lookup returns CDR1 KGHSH and CDR2 LQKENI. CDR3 sequence: CASSLNWDTEAFF. DNA of the CDR3: TGTGCCAGCTCACTTAATTGGGACACTGAAGCTTTCTTT.

Only a few counts were recorded for this clone. This rearrangement joins TRBV2 to TRBJ1-2, with a possible D match to TRBD1 (5 bases). The germline V gene encodes CDR1 SNHLY and CDR2 FYNNEI. V dropped 7 bases and J dropped 6 bases, with 18 bases sitting between them. The CDR3 is made up of 14 amino acids. In DNA, the CDR3 is TGTGCCAGCACGGGGGACTCCGTGTTTCATGGCTACACCTTC. Translation: CASTGDSVFHGYTF.

The chain carries TRBV5-8 and TRBJ2-3; 11 bases match TRBD2. V dropped 1 base and J dropped 5; count of bases not matched to a gene: 3. CDR3 length: 15 amino acids. The V gene's germline CDR1 is SGHTS and CDR2 YDEGEE. Here the CDR3 reads CASSLSLAGGDTQYF. CDR3 DNA sequence: TGTGCCAGCAGCTTGAGTCTAGCGGGGGGAGATACGCAGTATTTT.

The chain couples TRBV4-1 to TRBJ1-6; TRBD1 might be the D (6 bases). The V end was cut by 1 base, the J end by 7 bases, with 11 bases between. In germline, CDR1 is MGHRA, CDR2 YSYEKL. The CDR3 extends over 15 amino acids. This CDR3 is CASSQVGGLNSPLHF. CDR3 DNA sequence: TGCGCCAGCAGCCAAGTGGGGGGCCTGAATTCACCCCTCCACTTT.

The rearrangement joins TRBV28 to TRBJ2-7; D remains ambiguous. The CDR3 is made up of 14 amino acids. CDR1 and CDR2 (germline): MDHEN, SYDVKM. The V and J ends lost 2 bases and 9 bases respectively, with 17 bases between them. CDR3 region: CASSLGRTGYGQYF. CDR3 nucleotide sequence: TGTGCCAGCAGTTTAGGCCGGACGGGCTATGGGCAGTACTTC.

The chain joins TRBV6-5 to TRBJ2-2, with 7 bases lining up with TRBD2. This CDR3 region has 16 residues. With 2 bases clipped from V and 7 bases from J, the junction kept 10 bases outside the gene matches. CDR1 MNHEY and CDR2 SVGAGI come from the germline V gene. The CDR3 nucleotides read TGTGCCAGCAGTTACCAGCCGGGACTATCCGACGGGGAGCTGTTTTTT. Protein: CASSYQPGLSDGELFF.

This clone was counted between two and nine times. The gene calls are TRBV21-1 and TRBJ1-6; the DNA was not compared with TRBD1, the D call given in the table. TRBV21-1 is listed as a pseudogene. CDR3 size: 14 residues. CDR3 nucleotides: TGTGCCAGCAGCAAGGCCATCTTGAATTCACCCCTCCACTTT. It translates to CASSKAILNSPLHF.

The chain is built from TRBV7-2 and TRBJ2-3; 12 bases are shared with TRBD2. CDR3 length: 16 residues. With V trimmed by 6 bases and J by 8 bases, 12 bases remained unmatched. From germline, CDR1 is SGHTA and CDR2 FQGNSA. As DNA, the CDR3 is TGTGCCAGCAGGTTGGGGACTAGCGGGTCACGGGGTACGCAGTATTTT. Translated, it gives CASRLGTSGSRGTQYF.

The chain uses TRBV7-2 and TRBJ2-2, with D unresolved. Germline lookup yields CDR1 SGHTA and CDR2 FQGNSA. The CDR3 has 17 residues. The V end lost 1 base, the J end lost 4 bases, and 16 bases lay between the germline ends. The CDR3 sequence: CASSLGGLVGRTGELFF. The CDR3 nucleotides are TGTGCCAGCAGCTTAGGGGGATTGGTAGGACGCACCGGGGAGCTGTTTTTT. The entire variable domain, with the rest obtained from reference TRBV7-2 and TRBJ2-2, is as follows: GAGVSQSPSNKVTEKGKDVELRCDPISGHTALYWYRQSLGQGLEFLIYFQGNSAPDKSGLPSDRFSAERTGGSVSTLTIQRTQQEDSAVYLCASSLGGLVGRTGELFFGEGSRLTVL.

The chain couples TRBV6-1 to TRBJ2-5; 7 nucleotides agree with TRBD1. The CDR3 runs to 16 residues. Looked up from germline, CDR1 is MNHNS and CDR2 is SASEGT. J gave up 2 bases and V 2 bases, and 8 bases lay outside the gene matches. CDR3 sequence reads: CASSETGQTIQETQYF. The CDR3 DNA reads TGTGCCAGCAGTGAAACGGGACAGACTATTCAAGAGACCCAGTACTTC.